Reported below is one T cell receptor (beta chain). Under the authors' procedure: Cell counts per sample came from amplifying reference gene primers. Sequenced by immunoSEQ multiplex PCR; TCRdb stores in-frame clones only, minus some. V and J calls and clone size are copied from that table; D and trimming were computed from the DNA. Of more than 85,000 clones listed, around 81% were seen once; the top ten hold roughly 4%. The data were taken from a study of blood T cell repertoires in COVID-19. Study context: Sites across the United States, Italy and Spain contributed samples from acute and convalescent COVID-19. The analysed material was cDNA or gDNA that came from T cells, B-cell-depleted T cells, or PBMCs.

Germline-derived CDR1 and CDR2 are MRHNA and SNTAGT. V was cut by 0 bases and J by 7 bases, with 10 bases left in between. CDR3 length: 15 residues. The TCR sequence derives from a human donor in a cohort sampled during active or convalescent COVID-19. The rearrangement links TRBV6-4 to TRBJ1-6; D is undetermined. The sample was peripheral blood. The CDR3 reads CASSDSGRPNSPLHF. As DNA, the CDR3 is TGTGCCAGCAGTGACTCGGGCAGACCCAATTCACCCCTCCACTTT.